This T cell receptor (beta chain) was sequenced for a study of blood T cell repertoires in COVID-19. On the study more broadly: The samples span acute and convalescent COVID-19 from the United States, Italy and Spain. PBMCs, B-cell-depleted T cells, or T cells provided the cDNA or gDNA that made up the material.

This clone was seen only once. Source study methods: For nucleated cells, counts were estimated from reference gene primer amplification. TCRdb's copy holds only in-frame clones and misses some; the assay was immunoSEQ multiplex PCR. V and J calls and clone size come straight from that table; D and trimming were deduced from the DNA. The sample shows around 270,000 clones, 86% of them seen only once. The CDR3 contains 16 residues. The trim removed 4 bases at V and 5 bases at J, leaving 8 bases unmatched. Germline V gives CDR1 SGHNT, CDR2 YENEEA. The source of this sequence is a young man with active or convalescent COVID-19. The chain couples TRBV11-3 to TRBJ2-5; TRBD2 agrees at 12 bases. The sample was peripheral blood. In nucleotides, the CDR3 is TGTGCCAGCAGCTCACGACTAGCGGGGGCCGGGGAGACCCAGTACTTC. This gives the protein CASSSRLAGAGETQYF. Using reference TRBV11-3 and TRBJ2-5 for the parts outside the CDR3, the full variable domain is EAGVVQSPRYKIIEKKQPVAFWCNPISGHNTLYWYLQNLGQGPELLIRYENEEAVDDSQLPKDRFSAERLKGVDSTLKIQPAELGDSAVYLCASSSRLAGAGETQYFGPGTRLLVL.